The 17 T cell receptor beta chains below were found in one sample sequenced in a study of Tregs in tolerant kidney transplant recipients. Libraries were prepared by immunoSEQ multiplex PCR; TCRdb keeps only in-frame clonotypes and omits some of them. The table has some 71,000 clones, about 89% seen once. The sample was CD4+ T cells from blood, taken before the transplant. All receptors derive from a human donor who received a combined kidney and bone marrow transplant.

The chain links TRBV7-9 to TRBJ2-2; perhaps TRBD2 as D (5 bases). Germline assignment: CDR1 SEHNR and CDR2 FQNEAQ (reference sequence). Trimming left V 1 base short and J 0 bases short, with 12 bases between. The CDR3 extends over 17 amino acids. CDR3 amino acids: CASSLGRLASNTGELFF. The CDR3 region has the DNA TGTGCCAGCAGCTTAGGCCGGCTAGCTTCGAACACCGGGGAGCTGTTTTTT.

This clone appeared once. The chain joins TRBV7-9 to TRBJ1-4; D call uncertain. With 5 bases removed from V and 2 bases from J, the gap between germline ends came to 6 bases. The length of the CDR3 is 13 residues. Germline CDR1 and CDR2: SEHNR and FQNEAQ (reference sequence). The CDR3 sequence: CASSPRTNEKLFF. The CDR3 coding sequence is TGTGCCAGCAGCCCGAGGACTAATGAAAAACTGTTTTTT.

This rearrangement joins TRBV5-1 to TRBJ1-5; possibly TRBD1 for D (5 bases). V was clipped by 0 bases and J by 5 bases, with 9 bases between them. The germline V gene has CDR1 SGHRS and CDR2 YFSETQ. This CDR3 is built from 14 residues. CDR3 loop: CASSLEGAHQPQHF. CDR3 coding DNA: TGCGCCAGCAGCTTGGAAGGGGCCCATCAGCCCCAGCATTTT. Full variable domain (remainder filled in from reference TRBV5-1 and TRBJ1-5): KAGVTQTPRYLIKTRGQQVTLSCSPISGHRSVSWYQQTPGQGLQFLFEYFSETQRNKGNFPGRFSGRQFSNSRSEMNVSTLELGDSALYLCASSLEGAHQPQHFGDGTRLSIL.

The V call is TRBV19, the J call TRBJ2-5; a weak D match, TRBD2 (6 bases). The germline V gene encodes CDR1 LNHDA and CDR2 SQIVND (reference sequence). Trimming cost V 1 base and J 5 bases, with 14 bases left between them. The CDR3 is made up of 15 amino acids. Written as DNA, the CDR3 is TGTGCCAGTAGTATAGGTCTAGCGTTCGGTGAGACCCAGTACTTC. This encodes CASSIGLAFGETQYF.

CDR3 in DNA: TGTGCCAGTAGTTACAGGGTAGTTCAGGTTAGGAGCAATCAGCCCCAGCATTTT. Its protein is CASSYRVVQVRSNQPQHF. The V call is TRBV19, the J call TRBJ1-5, with D possibly being TRBD1 (6 bases). V dropped 5 bases and J dropped 1 base, with 21 bases sitting between them. This CDR3 has 18 residues. CDR1 LNHDA and CDR2 SQIVND come from the germline V gene (reference sequence).

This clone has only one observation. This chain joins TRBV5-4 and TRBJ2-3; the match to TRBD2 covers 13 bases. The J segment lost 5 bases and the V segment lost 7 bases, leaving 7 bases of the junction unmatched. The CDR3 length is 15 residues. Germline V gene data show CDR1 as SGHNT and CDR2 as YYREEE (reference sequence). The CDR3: CASGGTSGNVDTQYF. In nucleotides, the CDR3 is TGTGCCAGCGGCGGGACTAGCGGGAATGTAGATACGCAGTATTTT.

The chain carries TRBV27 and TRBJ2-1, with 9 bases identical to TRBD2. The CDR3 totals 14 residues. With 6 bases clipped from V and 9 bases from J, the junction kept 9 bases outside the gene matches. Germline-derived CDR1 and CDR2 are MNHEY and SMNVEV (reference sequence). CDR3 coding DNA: TGTGCCAGCAGGACTAGCGGTACCCGGATTGAGCAGTTCTTC. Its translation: CASRTSGTRIEQFF.

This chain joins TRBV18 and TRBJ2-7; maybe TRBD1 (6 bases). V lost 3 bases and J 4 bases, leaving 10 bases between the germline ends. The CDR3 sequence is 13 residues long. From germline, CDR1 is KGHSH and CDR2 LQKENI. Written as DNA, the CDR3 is TGTGCCAGCTCACCTGCACAGGGTTACGAGCAGTACTTC. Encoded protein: CASSPAQGYEQYF.

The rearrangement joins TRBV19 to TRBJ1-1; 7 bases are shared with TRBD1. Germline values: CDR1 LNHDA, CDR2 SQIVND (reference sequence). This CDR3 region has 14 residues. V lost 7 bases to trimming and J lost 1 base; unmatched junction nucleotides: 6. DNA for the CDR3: TGTGCCAGTACAGCGGACAGGCGGAACACTGAAGCTTTCTTT. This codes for CASTADRRNTEAFF.

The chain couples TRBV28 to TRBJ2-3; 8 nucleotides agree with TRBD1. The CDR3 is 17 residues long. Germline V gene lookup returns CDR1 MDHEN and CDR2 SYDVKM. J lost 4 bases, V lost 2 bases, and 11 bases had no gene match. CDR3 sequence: CASSLPGGSFRADTQYF. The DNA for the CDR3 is TGTGCCAGCAGTTTACCAGGGGGCTCCTTCAGGGCAGATACGCAGTATTTT.

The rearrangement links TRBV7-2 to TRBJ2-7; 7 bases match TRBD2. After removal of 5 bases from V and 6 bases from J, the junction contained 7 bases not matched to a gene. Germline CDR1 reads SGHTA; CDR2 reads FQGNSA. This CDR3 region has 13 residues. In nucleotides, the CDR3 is TGTGCCAGCAGCCTCGAACTAGCGCTCGAGCAGTACTTC. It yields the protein CASSLELALEQYF.

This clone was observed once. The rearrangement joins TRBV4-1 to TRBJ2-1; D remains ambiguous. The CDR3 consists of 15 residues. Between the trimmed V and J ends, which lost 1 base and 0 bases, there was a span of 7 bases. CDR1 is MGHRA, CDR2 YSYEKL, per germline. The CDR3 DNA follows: TGCGCCAGCAGCCAAGCGGAGAGCTCCTACAATGAGCAGTTCTTC. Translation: CASSQAESSYNEQFF.

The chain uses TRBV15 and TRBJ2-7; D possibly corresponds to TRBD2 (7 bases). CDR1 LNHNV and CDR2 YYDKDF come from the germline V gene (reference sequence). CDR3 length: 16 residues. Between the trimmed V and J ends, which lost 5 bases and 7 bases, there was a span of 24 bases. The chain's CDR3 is CATSLVRGAPEREQYF. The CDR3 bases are TGTGCCACCAGCCTCGTTCGGGGGGCCCCGGAACGGGAGCAGTACTTC.

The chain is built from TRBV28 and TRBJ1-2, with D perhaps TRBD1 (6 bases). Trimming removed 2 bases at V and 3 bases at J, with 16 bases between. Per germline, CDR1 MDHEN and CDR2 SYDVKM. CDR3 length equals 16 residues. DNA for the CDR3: TGTGCCAGCAGTTTACCCGGGAGGGAGGGGGACTATGGCTACACCTTC. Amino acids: CASSLPGREGDYGYTF.

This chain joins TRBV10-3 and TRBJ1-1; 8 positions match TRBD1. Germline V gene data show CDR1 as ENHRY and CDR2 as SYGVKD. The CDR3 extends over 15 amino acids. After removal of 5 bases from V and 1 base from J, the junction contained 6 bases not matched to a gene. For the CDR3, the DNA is TGTGCCATCAGTAATGACAGGGGCCGGAACACTGAAGCTTTCTTT. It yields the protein CAISNDRGRNTEAFF.

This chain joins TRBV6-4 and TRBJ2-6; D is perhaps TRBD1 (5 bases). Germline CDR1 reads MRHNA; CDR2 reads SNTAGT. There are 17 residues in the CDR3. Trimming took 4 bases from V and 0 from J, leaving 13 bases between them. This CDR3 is CASSGQPPHSGANVLTF. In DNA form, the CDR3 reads TGTGCCAGCAGTGGACAGCCGCCCCACTCTGGGGCCAACGTCCTGACTTTC.

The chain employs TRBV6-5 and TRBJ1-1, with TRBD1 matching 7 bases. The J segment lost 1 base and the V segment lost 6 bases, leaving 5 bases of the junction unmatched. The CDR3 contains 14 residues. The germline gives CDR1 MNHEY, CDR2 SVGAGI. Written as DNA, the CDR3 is TGTGCCAGCAGATCGACAGGGAGGAACACTGAAGCTTTCTTT. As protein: CASRSTGRNTEAFF.